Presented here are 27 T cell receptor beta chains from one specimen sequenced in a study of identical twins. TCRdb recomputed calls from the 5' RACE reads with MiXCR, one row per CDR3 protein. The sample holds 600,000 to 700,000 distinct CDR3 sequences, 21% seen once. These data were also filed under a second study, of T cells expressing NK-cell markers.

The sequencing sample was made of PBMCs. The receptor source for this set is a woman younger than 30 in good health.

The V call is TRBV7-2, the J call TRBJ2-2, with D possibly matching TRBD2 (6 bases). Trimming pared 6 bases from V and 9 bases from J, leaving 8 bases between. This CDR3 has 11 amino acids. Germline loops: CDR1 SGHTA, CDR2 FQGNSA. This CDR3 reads CASRGGRELFF. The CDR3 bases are TGTGCCAGCAGGGGAGGCCGGGAGCTGTTTTTT.

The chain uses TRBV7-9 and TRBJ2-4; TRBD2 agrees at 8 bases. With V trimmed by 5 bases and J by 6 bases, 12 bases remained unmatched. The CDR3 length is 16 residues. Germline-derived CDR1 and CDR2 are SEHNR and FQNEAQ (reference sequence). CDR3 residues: CASSPPRGGDLNIQYF. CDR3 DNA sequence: TGTGCCAGCAGCCCGCCACGGGGGGGAGATTTAAACATTCAGTACTTC.

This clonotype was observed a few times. The CDR3 protein is CASSQDTLADNEQFF. The CDR3 coding sequence is TGTGCCAGCAGCCAAGATACCCTAGCGGACAATGAGCAGTTCTTC. The chain employs TRBV3-1 and TRBJ2-1; 7 positions match TRBD2. The CDR3 loop spans 15 amino acids. Germline V gene sequence: CDR1 LGHDT, CDR2 YNNKEL (reference sequence). The V gene end was trimmed by 0 bases and the J gene end by 5 bases; junction bases not matched to a gene: 4.

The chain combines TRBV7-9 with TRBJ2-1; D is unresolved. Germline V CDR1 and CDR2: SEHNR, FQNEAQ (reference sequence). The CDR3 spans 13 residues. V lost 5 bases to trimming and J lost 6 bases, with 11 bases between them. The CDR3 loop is CASSPGLGNEQFF. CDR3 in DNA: TGTGCCAGCAGCCCTGGGCTAGGCAATGAGCAGTTCTTC.

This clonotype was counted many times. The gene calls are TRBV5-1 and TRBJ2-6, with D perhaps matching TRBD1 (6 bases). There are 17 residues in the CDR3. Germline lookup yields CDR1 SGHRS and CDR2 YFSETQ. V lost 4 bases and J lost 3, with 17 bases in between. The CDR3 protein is CASSPKSTGYGANVLTF. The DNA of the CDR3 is TGCGCCAGCAGCCCAAAATCCACAGGGTATGGGGCCAACGTCCTGACTTTC.

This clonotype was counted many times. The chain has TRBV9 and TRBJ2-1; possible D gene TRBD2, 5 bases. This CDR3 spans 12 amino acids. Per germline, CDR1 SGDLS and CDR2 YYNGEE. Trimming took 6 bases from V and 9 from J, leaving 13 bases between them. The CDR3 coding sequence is TGTGCCAGCAACGTGGGAGACGGTGAGCAGTTCTTC. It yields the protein CASNVGDGEQFF.

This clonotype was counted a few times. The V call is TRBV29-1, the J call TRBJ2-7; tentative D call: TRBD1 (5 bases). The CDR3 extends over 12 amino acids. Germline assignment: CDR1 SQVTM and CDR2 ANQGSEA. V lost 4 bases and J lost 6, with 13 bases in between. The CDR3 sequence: CSVGRVDREQYF. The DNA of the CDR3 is TGCAGCGTTGGCAGGGTAGACCGCGAGCAGTACTTC.

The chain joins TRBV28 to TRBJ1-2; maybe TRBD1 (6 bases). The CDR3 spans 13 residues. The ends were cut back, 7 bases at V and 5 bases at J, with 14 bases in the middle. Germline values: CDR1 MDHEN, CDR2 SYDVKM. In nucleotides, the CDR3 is TGTGCCAGCACCTTTTCGGGGGCTTATGGCTACACCTTC. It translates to CASTFSGAYGYTF.

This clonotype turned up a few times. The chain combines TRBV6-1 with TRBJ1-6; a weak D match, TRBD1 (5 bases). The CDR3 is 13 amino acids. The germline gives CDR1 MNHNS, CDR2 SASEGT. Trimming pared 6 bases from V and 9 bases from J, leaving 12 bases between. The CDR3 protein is CASRVGDPSPLHF. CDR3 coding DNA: TGTGCCAGCAGGGTAGGGGACCCTTCACCCCTCCACTTT.

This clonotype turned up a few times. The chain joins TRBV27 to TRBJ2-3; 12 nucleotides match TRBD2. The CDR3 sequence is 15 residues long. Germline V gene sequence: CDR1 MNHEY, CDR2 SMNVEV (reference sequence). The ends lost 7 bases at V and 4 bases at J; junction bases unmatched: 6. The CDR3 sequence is CASNQLAGGSDTQYF. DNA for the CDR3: TGTGCCAGCAACCAACTAGCGGGAGGATCAGATACGCAGTATTTT.

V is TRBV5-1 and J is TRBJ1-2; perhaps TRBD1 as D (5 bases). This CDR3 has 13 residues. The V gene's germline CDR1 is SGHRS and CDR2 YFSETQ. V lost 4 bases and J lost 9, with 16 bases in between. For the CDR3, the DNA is TGCGCCAGCAGCCAAGGACAAATTAATAGCTACACCTTC. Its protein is CASSQGQINSYTF.

CDR3 DNA: TGTGCCAGCAGTTTATATGCAGGGACGAGGACTGAAGCTTTCTTT. It translates to CASSLYAGTRTEAFF. V is TRBV27 and J is TRBJ1-1; tentative D call: TRBD1 (5 bases). Per the germline V gene, CDR1 is MNHEY and CDR2 is SMNVEV (reference sequence). Deletions cut 1 base from V and 5 bases from J, with 14 bases between. The CDR3 consists of 15 residues.

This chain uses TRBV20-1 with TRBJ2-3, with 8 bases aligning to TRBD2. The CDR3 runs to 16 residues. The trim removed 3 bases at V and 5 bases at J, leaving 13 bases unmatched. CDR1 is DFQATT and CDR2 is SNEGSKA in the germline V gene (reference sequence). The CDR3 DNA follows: TGCAGTGCTAGTCGGGCGGGGGGCCAAGGGCGAGATACGCAGTATTTT. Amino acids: CSASRAGGQGRDTQYF.

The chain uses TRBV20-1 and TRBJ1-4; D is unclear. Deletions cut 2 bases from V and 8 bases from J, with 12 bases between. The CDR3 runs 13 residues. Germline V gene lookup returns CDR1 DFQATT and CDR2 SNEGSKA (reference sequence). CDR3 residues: CSARTSTAEKLFF. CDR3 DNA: TGCAGTGCTAGAACCTCAACCGCGGAAAAACTGTTTTTT.

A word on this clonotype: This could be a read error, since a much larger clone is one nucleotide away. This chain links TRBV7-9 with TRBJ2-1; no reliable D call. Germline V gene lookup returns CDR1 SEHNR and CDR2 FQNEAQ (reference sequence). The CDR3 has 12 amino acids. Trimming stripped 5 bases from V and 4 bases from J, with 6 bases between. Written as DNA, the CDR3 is TGTGCCAGCAGCCCCGTATACAATGAGCAGTTCTTC. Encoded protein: CASSPVYNEQFF.

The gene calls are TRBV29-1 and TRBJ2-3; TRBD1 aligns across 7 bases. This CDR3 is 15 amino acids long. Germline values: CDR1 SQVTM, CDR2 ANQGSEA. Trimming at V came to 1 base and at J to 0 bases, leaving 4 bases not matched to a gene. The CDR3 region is CSVEGGDSSTDTQYF. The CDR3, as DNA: TGCAGCGTTGAAGGTGGGGACAGTAGCACAGATACGCAGTATTTT.

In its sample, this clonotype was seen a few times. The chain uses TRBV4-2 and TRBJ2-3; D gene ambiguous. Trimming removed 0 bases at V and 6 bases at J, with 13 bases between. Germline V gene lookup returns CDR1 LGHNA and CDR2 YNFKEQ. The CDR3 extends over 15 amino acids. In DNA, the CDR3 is TGTGCCAGCAGCCAAGATCAAGGAAGGGCTGATACGCAGTATTTT. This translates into CASSQDQGRADTQYF.

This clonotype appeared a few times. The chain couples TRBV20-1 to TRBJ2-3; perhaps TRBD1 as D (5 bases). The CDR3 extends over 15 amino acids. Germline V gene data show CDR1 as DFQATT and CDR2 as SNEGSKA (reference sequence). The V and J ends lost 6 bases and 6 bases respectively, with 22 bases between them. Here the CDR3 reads CSAGGSGWGKDTQYF. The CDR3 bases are TGCAGTGCCGGCGGATCTGGGTGGGGCAAGGATACGCAGTATTTT.

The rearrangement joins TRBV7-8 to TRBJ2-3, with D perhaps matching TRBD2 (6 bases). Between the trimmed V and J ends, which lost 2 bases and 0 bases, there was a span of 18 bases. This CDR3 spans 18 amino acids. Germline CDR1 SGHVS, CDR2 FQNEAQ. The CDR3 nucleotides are TGTGCCAGCAGCTTAATATCTCGGGGTGGAGGGAGCACAGATACGCAGTATTTT. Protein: CASSLISRGGGSTDTQYF.

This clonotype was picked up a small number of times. The DNA of the CDR3 is TGTGCCCTTAGACCTGGGGCCAACGTCCTGACTTTC. Protein product: CALRPGANVLTF. The gene calls are TRBV7-9 and TRBJ2-6; D uncertain. Trimming took 11 bases from V and 2 from J, leaving 7 bases between them. Germline CDR1 reads SEHNR; CDR2 reads FQNEAQ (reference sequence). The CDR3 covers 12 residues.

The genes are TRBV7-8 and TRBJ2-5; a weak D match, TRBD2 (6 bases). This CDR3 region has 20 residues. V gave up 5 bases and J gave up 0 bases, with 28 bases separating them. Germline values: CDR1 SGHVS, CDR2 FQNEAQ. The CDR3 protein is CASSPPGLGGGFAYQETQYF. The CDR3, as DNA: TGTGCCAGCAGCCCCCCCGGTTTGGGGGGTGGCTTTGCGTACCAAGAGACCCAGTACTTC.

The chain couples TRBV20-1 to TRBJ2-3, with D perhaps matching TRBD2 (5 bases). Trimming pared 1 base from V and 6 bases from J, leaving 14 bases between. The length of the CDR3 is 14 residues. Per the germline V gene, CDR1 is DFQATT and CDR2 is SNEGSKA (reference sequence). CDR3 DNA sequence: TGCAGTGCTAGAGGCGGGTTCCCCCCGGATACGCAGTATTTT. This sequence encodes CSARGGFPPDTQYF.

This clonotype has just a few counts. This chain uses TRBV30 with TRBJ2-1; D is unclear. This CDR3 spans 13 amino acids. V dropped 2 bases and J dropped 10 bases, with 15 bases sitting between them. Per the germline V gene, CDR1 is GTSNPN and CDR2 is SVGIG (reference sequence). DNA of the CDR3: TGTGCCTGGAGTTCCGCCAGCACGGAGGAGCAGTTCTTC. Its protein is CAWSSASTEEQFF.

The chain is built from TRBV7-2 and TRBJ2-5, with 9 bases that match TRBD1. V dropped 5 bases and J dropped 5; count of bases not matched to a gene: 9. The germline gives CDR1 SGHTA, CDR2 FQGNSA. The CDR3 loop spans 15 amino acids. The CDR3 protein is CASSPGQGRSETQYF. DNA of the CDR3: TGTGCCAGCAGCCCCGGACAGGGGAGGTCGGAGACCCAGTACTTC.

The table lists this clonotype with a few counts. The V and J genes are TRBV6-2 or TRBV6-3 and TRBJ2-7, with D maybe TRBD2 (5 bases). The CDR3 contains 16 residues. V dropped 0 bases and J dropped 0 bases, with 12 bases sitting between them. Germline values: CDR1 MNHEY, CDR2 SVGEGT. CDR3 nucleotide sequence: TGTGCCAGCAGTTACTCTTCCGGGGTAAGCTCCTACGAGCAGTACTTC. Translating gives CASSYSSGVSSYEQYF.

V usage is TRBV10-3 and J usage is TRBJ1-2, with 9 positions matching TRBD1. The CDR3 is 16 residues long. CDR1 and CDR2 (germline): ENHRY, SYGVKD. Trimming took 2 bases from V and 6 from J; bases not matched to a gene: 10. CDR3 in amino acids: CAISEGTGRWGNGYTF. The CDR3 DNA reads TGTGCCATCAGTGAGGGGACAGGGAGGTGGGGGAATGGCTACACCTTC.

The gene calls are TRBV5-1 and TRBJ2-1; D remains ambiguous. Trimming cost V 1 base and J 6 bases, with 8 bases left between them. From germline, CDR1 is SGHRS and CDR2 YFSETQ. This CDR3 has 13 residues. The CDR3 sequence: CASSLTLGNEQFF. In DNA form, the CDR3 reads TGCGCCAGCAGCTTGACCTTGGGCAATGAGCAGTTCTTC.